These 7 T cell receptor beta chains originate from one sample sequenced in a study of regulatory T cells in long-lasting Graves disease (dated by TCRdb to the early 2020s). This specimen's time point label, interpreted: newly diagnosed GD, antithyroid drugs for less than 3 months. For both TCR sequencing and RNA sequencing, RNA was extracted from PBMCs in TRIzol. Library generation was performed with multiplex PCR. Sequencing relied on an Illumina HiSeq 4000. TCR beta libraries were built with iRepertoire HTBI primers and Arm-PCR amplification of CDR3 regions. Using fastp trimming at Q25 and MiXCR clonotype assembly, TCRdb reanalyzed the public sequencing data and kept in-frame beta chains. Rows merge per CDR3 protein into single entries with the most common DNA and genes. The sample contains 400,000 to 500,000 distinct CDR3 sequences, 11% to 15% of them found a single time. Clones ranked in the top ten supply approximately 17% of the sample.

A further study also used this sample, focusing on T cells in Graves' hyperthyroidism and ophthalmopathy.

Sequencing was performed on peripheral blood mononuclear cells (PBMCs), taken at new diagnosis, from a patient treated with antithyroid drugs. These receptors were obtained from a woman aged 45 to 65 with Graves disease. Donor details come from another sample of the same person, matched by shared clones.

The chain carries TRBV5-6 and TRBJ1-2; weak D call: TRBD1 (5 bases). Trimming pared 4 bases from V and 7 bases from J, leaving 17 bases between. This CDR3 spans 14 amino acids. The germline V gene has CDR1 SGHDT and CDR2 YYEEEE. This chain's CDR3 is CASSLLGPSIGYTF. The CDR3 nucleotides are TGTGCCAGCAGCCTCCTGGGACCCTCTATTGGCTACACCTTC. Combining the CDR3 with reference TRBV5-6 and TRBJ1-2 gives the whole variable domain DAGVTQSPTHLIKTRGQQVTLRCSPKSGHDTVSWYQQALGQGPQFIFQYYEEEERQRGNFPDRFSGHQFPNYSSELNVNALLLGDSALYLCASSLLGPSIGYTFGSGTRLTVV.

This clonotype was counted only a few times. The chain has TRBV18 and TRBJ2-5; 10 nucleotides align to TRBD2. Losses at the gene ends were 3 bases for V and 2 bases for J; bases not matched to a gene: 15. The CDR3 has 19 residues. Germline V gene lookup returns CDR1 KGHSH and CDR2 LQKENI. CDR3 bases: TGTGCCAGCTCACCCCAGGGTAGGGTTGGACTAGCGGATCAAGAGACCCAGTACTTC. Translated, it gives CASSPQGRVGLADQETQYF.

To note about this clonotype: One base away lies a much larger clone, so this may be a sequencing read error. The gene calls are TRBV7-9 and TRBJ2-1, with no clear D. The CDR3 contains 13 residues. CDR1 is SEHNR and CDR2 is FQNEAQ in the germline V gene (reference sequence). The ends were cut back, 6 bases at V and 4 bases at J, with 10 bases in the middle. CDR3 region: CASSHPPYNEQFF. In nucleotides, the CDR3 is TGTGCCAGCAGTCATCCCCCGTACAATGAGCAGTTCTTC.

This clonotype was counted ten times or more. V gene TRBV3-1 combines with J gene TRBJ2-1; 10 bases are shared with TRBD2. The CDR3 spans 15 residues. Germline loops: CDR1 LGHDT, CDR2 YNNKEL (reference sequence). J lost 8 bases, V lost 0 bases, and 4 bases had no gene match. The DNA for the CDR3 is TGTGCCAGCAGCCAAGATCTAGCGGGAGACGATGAGCAGTTCTTC. Amino acid sequence: CASSQDLAGDDEQFF.

This chain uses TRBV10-2 with TRBJ2-1, with 10 bases fitting TRBD2. The V segment lost 8 bases and the J segment 2 bases; nucleotides outside the gene matches: 3. Germline V gives CDR1 WSHSY, CDR2 SAAADI. The CDR3 runs 14 residues. The CDR3 region has the DNA TGCGCCAGCGCAACTAGCGGGGCCTACAATGAGCAGTTCTTC. It codes for CASATSGAYNEQFF.

V usage is TRBV7-2 and J usage is TRBJ1-2; D remains ambiguous. The germline V and J ends were trimmed by 7 bases and 4 bases, with 16 bases remaining between them. Looked up from germline, CDR1 is SGHTA and CDR2 is FQGNSA. The CDR3 has 14 residues. The CDR3 DNA is TGTGCCAGCAAAAAGGGTTTTTCGGGCTATGGCTACACCTTC. Encoded protein: CASKKGFSGYGYTF. Together with reference TRBV7-2 and TRBJ1-2, the CDR3 gives the full variable domain: GAGVSQSPSNKVTEKGKDVELRCDPISGHTALYWYRQSLGQGLEFLIYFQGNSAPDKSGLPSDRFSAERTGGSVSTLTIQRTQQEDSAVYLCASKKGFSGYGYTFGSGTRLTVV.

This clonotype occurred a few times. The gene calls are TRBV27 and TRBJ2-6; D is uncertain. The CDR3 contains 14 residues. Germline V gene data show CDR1 as MNHEY and CDR2 as SMNVEV (reference sequence). Trimming took 1 base from V and 3 from J, leaving 4 bases between them. Written as DNA, the CDR3 is TGTGCCAGCAGTTTATTGGGTGGGGCCAACGTCCTGACTTTC. As protein: CASSLLGGANVLTF.